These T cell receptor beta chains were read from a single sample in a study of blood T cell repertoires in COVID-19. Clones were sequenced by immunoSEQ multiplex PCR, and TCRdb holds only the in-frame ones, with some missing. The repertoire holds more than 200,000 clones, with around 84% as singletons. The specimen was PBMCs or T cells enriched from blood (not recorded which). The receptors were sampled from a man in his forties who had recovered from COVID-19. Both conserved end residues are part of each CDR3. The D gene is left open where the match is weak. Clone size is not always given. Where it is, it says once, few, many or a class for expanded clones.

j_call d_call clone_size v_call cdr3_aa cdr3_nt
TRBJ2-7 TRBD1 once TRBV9 CASSPLTGTGTHEQYF TGTGCCAGCAGCCCCCTGACCGGGACAGGGACCCACGAGCAGTACTTC
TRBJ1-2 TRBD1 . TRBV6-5 CASSYRVSTGNGYTF TGTGCCAGCAGTTACCGGGTTTCGACAGGGAATGGCTACACCTTC
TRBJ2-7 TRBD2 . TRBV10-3 CASKTSGETYEQYF TGTGCCAGCAAGACTAGCGGGGAGACCTACGAGCAGTACTTC
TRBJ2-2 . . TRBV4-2 CASSQTEIRTVNTGELFF TGTGCCAGCAGCCAAACCGAAATACGGACAGTTAACACCGGGGAGCTGTTTTTT
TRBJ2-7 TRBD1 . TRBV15 CATSRDNEGAYEQYF TGTGCCACCAGCAGAGATAACGAGGGGGCATACGAGCAGTACTTC
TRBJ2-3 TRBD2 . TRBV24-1 CATSGRGAFTDTQYF TGTGCCACCAGTGGGCGGGGGGCCTTCACAGATACGCAGTATTTT
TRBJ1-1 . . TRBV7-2 CASSLGQGDQAFF TGTGCCAGCAGCTTAGGTCAGGGCGATCAAGCTTTCTTT
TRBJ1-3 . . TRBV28 CASSEFGGSGNTIYF TGTGCCAGCAGCGAATTCGGCGGATCTGGAAACACCATATATTTT
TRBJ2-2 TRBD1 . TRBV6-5 CASSYSTGGRGGELFF TGTGCCAGCAGTTACAGTACAGGGGGCCGAGGCGGGGAGCTGTTTTTT
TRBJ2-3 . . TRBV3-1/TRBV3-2 CASSLRRSPRPGYTDTQYF TGTGCCAGCAGCCTTCGACGGTCCCCTAGGCCCGGGTATACAGATACGCAGTATTTT
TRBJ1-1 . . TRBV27 CASNLRGGGGTEAFF TGTGCCAGCAACCTTAGGGGGGGAGGGGGCACTGAAGCTTTCTTT
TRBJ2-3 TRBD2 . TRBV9 CASSARPGGGDTQYF TGTGCCAGCAGCGCCCGCCCGGGGGGTGGAGATACGCAGTATTTT
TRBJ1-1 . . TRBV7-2 CASSFTGNTEAFF TGTGCCAGCAGCTTTACAGGGAACACTGAAGCTTTCTTT
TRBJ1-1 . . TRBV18 CASSHGKNTEAFF TGTGCCAGCTCACACGGGAAGAACACTGAAGCTTTCTTT
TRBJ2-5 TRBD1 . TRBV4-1 CASSQETGETQYF TGCGCCAGCAGCCAAGAGACAGGGGAGACCCAGTACTTC
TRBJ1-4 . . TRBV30 CAWNADLRKLFF TGTGCCTGGAACGCGGATTTGCGGAAACTGTTTTTT
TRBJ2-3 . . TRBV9 CASRPDTQYF TGTGCCAGCCGTCCAGATACGCAGTATTTT
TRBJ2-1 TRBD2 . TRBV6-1 CASSDIAGGYNEQFF TGTGCCAGCAGTGACATAGCGGGAGGATACAATGAGCAGTTCTTC
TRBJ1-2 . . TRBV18 CASSPNGGAPARGYGYTF TGTGCCAGCTCACCAAACGGGGGGGCTCCGGCGCGGGGCTATGGCTACACCTTC
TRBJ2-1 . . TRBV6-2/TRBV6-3 CASSYSTGDLASYNEQFF TGTGCCAGCAGTTACTCGACGGGGGACCTAGCCTCCTACAATGAGCAGTTCTTC
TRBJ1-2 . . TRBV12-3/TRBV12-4 CASRRSEGGYTF TGTGCCAGCAGAAGATCCGAGGGAGGCTACACCTTC
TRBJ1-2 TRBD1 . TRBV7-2 CASSPTEGARLTF TGTGCCAGCAGTCCCACGGAGGGGGCGAGGCTCACCTTC
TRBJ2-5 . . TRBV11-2 CASSLLTSQETQYF TGTGCCAGCAGCTTACTGACTAGTCAGGAGACCCAGTACTTC
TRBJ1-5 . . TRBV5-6 CASSLSMSGEAQHF TGTGCCAGCAGCTTGAGCATGAGCGGGGAAGCCCAGCATTTT
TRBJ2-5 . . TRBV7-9 CASSLRGTGSETQYF TGTGCCAGCAGCTTAAGGGGGACGGGTTCGGAGACCCAGTACTTC
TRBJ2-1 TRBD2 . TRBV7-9 CASSLAYAGEYNEQFF TGTGCCAGCAGCTTAGCTTATGCGGGAGAGTACAATGAGCAGTTCTTC
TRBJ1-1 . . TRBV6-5 CASSYSGANTEAFF TGTGCCAGCAGTTACTCGGGAGCGAACACTGAAGCTTTCTTT
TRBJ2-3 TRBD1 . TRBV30 CAGDRERTDTQYF TGTGCCGGGGACAGGGAACGCACAGATACGCAGTATTTT
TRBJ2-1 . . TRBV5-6 CASSHLMVGGDNEQFF TGTGCCAGCAGCCACCTGATGGTAGGGGGGGACAATGAGCAGTTCTTC
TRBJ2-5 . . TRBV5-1 CASSFRGAGQETQYF TGCGCCAGCAGCTTCCGAGGTGCGGGACAAGAGACCCAGTACTTC
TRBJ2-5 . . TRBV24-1 CATSGQPLGTQYF TGTGCCACCAGTGGACAGCCCCTGGGGACCCAGTACTTC
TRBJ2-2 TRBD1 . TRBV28 CASRTQGGDTGELFF TGTGCCAGCAGGACACAGGGGGGCGACACCGGGGAGCTGTTTTTT
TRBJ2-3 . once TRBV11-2 CASSFRLNTDTQYF TGTGCCAGCAGCTTCCGTTTAAACACAGATACGCAGTATTTT
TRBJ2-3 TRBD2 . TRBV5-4 CASSLALGGRATDTQYF TGTGCCAGCAGCTTGGCCTTAGGCGGGAGGGCCACAGATACGCAGTATTTT
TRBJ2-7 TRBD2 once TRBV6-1 CASNLAGGTYEQYF TGTGCCAGCAATTTAGCGGGAGGTACCTACGAGCAGTACTTC
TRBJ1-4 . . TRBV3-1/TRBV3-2 CASSYGAFNEKLFF TGTGCCAGCAGCTACGGTGCCTTCAATGAAAAACTGTTTTTT
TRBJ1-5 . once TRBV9 CASSVEVGSDQPQHF TGTGCCAGCAGCGTAGAAGTGGGGAGCGATCAGCCCCAGCATTTT
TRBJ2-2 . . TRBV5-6 CASSLVAGELFF TGTGCCAGCAGCTTGGTCGCCGGGGAGCTGTTTTTT
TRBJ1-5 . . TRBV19 CASSLTVSRPQHF TGTGCCAGTAGTCTCACCGTATCGCGGCCCCAGCATTTT
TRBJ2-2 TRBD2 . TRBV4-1 CASSHPPPGGQTGELFF TGCGCCAGCAGCCATCCCCCTCCGGGAGGGCAAACCGGGGAGCTGTTTTTT
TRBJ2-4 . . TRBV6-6 CASKTPVVAKNIQYF TGTGCCAGCAAAACCCCGGTAGTAGCCAAAAACATTCAGTACTTC
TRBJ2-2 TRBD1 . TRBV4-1 CASSPKGGASTGELFF TGCGCCAGCAGTCCAAAAGGGGGCGCGAGCACCGGGGAGCTGTTTTTT
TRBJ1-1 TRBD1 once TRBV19 CASNVLWDRLNTEAFF TGTGCCAGTAATGTTCTTTGGGACAGACTGAACACTGAAGCTTTCTTT
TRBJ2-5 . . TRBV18 CASSPFDSQETQYF TGTGCCAGCTCACCATTCGACAGCCAAGAGACCCAGTACTTC
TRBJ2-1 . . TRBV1 CTSSQGFGPHEQFF TGCACCAGCAGCCAAGGCTTTGGGCCCCACGAGCAGTTCTTC
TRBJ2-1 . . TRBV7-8 CASSLVPTEYNEQFF TGTGCCAGCAGCTTAGTCCCGACAGAATACAATGAGCAGTTCTTC
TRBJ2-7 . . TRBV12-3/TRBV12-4 CASSLEEFYEQYF TGTGCCAGCAGTTTAGAGGAGTTCTACGAGCAGTACTTC
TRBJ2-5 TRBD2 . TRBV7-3 CASSPISGGPQETQYF TGTGCCAGCAGCCCAATTAGCGGGGGGCCTCAAGAGACCCAGTACTTC
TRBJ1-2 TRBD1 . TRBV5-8 CASSWGTTGGYGYTF TGTGCCAGCAGCTGGGGAACAACAGGGGGCTATGGCTACACCTTC
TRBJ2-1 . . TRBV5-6 CASSITGGAHDEQFF TGTGCCAGCAGCATAACAGGGGGGGCACATGATGAGCAGTTCTTC
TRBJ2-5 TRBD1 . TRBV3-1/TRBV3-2 CASSHNRGEETQYF TGTGCCAGCAGCCATAACAGGGGGGAAGAGACCCAGTACTTC